The 30 T cell receptor beta chains below come from one sample, sequenced in a study of OX40 agonist ivuxolimab in advanced cancers. The data were produced by immunoSEQ multiplex PCR, yet TCRdb's version contains in-frame clones alone and is incomplete. This table has 65,000 to 80,000 clones, around 90% appearing once. The material was CD4+ or CD8+ T cells sorted from blood, obtained in a trial of the OX40 agonist ivuxolimab. These receptors were obtained from an adult with an advanced solid tumor such as melanoma, head and neck, liver or kidney cancer.

In DNA, the CDR3 is TGTGCCAGCAGTTTCCCAGCGGGAGGGAATACCTACGAGCAGTACTTC. It encodes CASSFPAGGNTYEQYF. V gene TRBV28 combines with J gene TRBJ2-7; 10 bases match TRBD2. Germline CDR1 is MDHEN and CDR2 is SYDVKM. This CDR3 has 16 amino acids. With 3 bases clipped from V and 2 bases from J, the junction kept 7 bases outside the gene matches.

The CDR3 reads CASSWGVDSLYNEQFF. CDR3 bases: TGCGCCAGCAGCTGGGGGGTGGATAGCCTCTACAATGAGCAGTTCTTC. The V gene is TRBV5-1, the J gene TRBJ2-1, with D tentatively TRBD2 (6 bases). This CDR3 comprises 16 residues. The germline V and J ends were trimmed by 3 bases and 3 bases, with 16 bases remaining between them. CDR1 and CDR2 from the germline V gene are SGHRS and YFSETQ.

The genes are TRBV11-3 and TRBJ1-2, with no clear D. CDR1 and CDR2 from the germline V gene are SGHNT and YENEEA. The length of the CDR3 is 14 residues. V shed 1 base and J shed 8 bases, with 14 bases lying between them. This CDR3 is CASSLVAGSGGYTF. For the CDR3, the DNA is TGTGCCAGCAGCTTAGTGGCAGGCTCTGGGGGCTACACCTTC.

The chain carries TRBV28 and TRBJ2-5, with a weak D call TRBD1 (6 bases). This CDR3 region has 13 residues. CDR1 and CDR2 (germline): MDHEN, SYDVKM. V was clipped by 5 bases and J by 5 bases, with 12 bases between them. CDR3 sequence: CASSPGTMETQYF. The CDR3 bases are TGTGCCAGCAGTCCCGGGACAATGGAGACCCAGTACTTC.

The chain combines TRBV6-5 with TRBJ1-2; D gene unclear. V was pared by 0 bases and J by 3 bases, with 11 bases between. From germline, CDR1 is MNHEY and CDR2 SVGAGI. There are 15 residues in the CDR3. DNA of the CDR3: TGTGCCAGCAGTTACTCGCCCGGGTACGACTATGGCTACACCTTC. Translated: CASSYSPGYDYGYTF.

The chain couples TRBV5-1 to TRBJ2-2; 9 nucleotides agree with TRBD2. Germline assignment: CDR1 SGHRS and CDR2 YFSETQ. J gave up 2 bases and V 1 base, and 6 bases lay outside the gene matches. CDR3 length: 17 amino acids. CDR3 sequence reads: CASSLKTSGLNTGELFF. For the CDR3, the DNA is TGCGCCAGCAGCTTGAAGACTAGCGGACTAAACACCGGGGAGCTGTTTTTT.

The CDR3 sequence is CASSVAGPYNEQFF. In DNA, the CDR3 is TGTGCCAGCAGCGTAGCGGGACCATACAATGAGCAGTTCTTC. The chain recombines TRBV11-3 with TRBJ2-1; 8 nucleotides align to TRBD2. With 5 bases clipped from V and 4 bases from J, the junction kept 4 bases outside the gene matches. From germline, CDR1 is SGHNT and CDR2 YENEEA. This CDR3 spans 14 amino acids.

The genes are TRBV10-3 and TRBJ1-1; unclear D gene. This CDR3 spans 11 amino acids. From germline, CDR1 is ENHRY and CDR2 SYGVKD. Between the trimmed V and J ends, which lost 10 bases and 6 bases, there was a span of 12 bases. As DNA, the CDR3 is TGTGCCACCGCCGGGTTAGCTGAAGCTTTCTTT. Translated: CATAGLAEAFF.

The chain is built from TRBV27 and TRBJ2-7; D possibly matches TRBD1 or TRBD2 (5 bases each). The CDR3 runs to 14 residues. Between the trimmed V and J ends, which lost 5 bases and 3 bases, there was a span of 14 bases. Germline CDR1 is MNHEY and CDR2 is SMNVEV (reference sequence). The CDR3 sequence: CASSPRGTFYEQYF. The CDR3 DNA is TGTGCCAGCAGTCCAAGAGGGACGTTCTACGAGCAGTACTTC.

This sequence joins TRBV6-5 and TRBJ2-7; D perhaps matches TRBD2 (5 bases). This CDR3 is 15 amino acids long. The ends were cut back, 0 bases at V and 6 bases at J, with 15 bases in the middle. Per germline, CDR1 MNHEY and CDR2 SVGAGI. The CDR3 loop is CASSYSRGDDFEQYF. DNA of the CDR3: TGTGCCAGCAGTTACTCACGGGGAGATGATTTCGAGCAGTACTTC.

This clone is medium-sized in the sample. V gene TRBV30 combines with J gene TRBJ1-5; possible D gene TRBD1, 5 bases. The V end was cut by 2 bases, the J end by 7 bases, with 15 bases between. The germline V gene has CDR1 GTSNPN and CDR2 SVGIG (reference sequence). There are 14 residues in the CDR3. The chain's CDR3 is CAWSQGLMEQPQHF. In nucleotides, the CDR3 is TGTGCCTGGAGTCAGGGCTTGATGGAACAGCCCCAGCATTTT.

The chain has TRBV10-3 and TRBJ1-1; 10 bases align to TRBD1. The CDR3 is 14 amino acids. V dropped 6 bases and J dropped 2; count of bases not matched to a gene: 3. Germline CDR1 is ENHRY and CDR2 is SYGVKD. CDR3 residues: CAIRDRGSNTEAFF. The CDR3 DNA follows: TGTGCCATCAGGGACAGGGGGAGTAACACTGAAGCTTTCTTT.

The DNA of the CDR3 is TGTGCTAGTGGTCCACTGCCCCTAGCGGATATTAGCACAGATACGCAGTATTTT. Translation gives CASGPLPLADISTDTQYF. This chain joins TRBV12-5 and TRBJ2-3; 7 nucleotides agree with TRBD2. CDR1 is LGHNT and CDR2 is FRNRAP in the germline V gene. V was clipped by 5 bases and J by 0 bases; unmatched bases: 14. There are 18 residues in the CDR3.

The rearrangement links TRBV11-3 to TRBJ2-7; 8 nucleotides align to TRBD1. V shed 0 bases, J shed 5 bases, and the junction held 3 bases outside the gene matches. This CDR3 is built from 14 residues. In germline, CDR1 is SGHNT, CDR2 YENEEA. CDR3 DNA sequence: TGTGCCAGCAGCTTAGAGACAGGGGACCACGAGCAGTACTTC. It translates to CASSLETGDHEQYF.

The V gene is TRBV5-5, the J gene TRBJ2-5, with a weak D call TRBD2 (6 bases). This CDR3 comprises 11 residues. Per germline, CDR1 SGHKS and CDR2 YYEKEE (reference sequence). Trimming removed 4 bases from V and 5 bases from J, with 6 bases in between. CDR3 residues: CASSREETQYF. Here the CDR3 DNA reads TGTGCCAGCAGCCGGGAGGAGACCCAGTACTTC.

This clone was counted once. This chain uses TRBV4-1 with TRBJ2-7, with D unclear. Deletions cut 1 base from V and 3 bases from J, with 13 bases between. The CDR3 runs to 15 residues. Per germline, CDR1 MGHRA and CDR2 YSYEKL. The CDR3 loop reads CASSQGGLWNYEQYF. The CDR3 coding sequence is TGCGCCAGCAGCCAAGGCGGCCTGTGGAACTACGAGCAGTACTTC.

The chain couples TRBV19 to TRBJ1-6, with no clear D. The CDR3 runs to 12 residues. Germline CDR1 and CDR2: LNHDA and SQIVND (reference sequence). Deletions cut 6 bases from V and 10 bases from J, with 10 bases between. The chain's CDR3 is CASSIASSPLHF. In DNA, the CDR3 is TGTGCCAGTAGCATTGCGAGCTCACCCCTCCACTTT.

V usage is TRBV12-5 and J usage is TRBJ1-1, with D possibly matching TRBD1 (5 bases). Between the trimmed V and J ends, which lost 4 bases and 4 bases, there was a span of 7 bases. Germline V gene data show CDR1 as LGHNT and CDR2 as FRNRAP. CDR3 length: 12 residues. This chain's CDR3 is CASGSGATEAFF. In DNA, the CDR3 is TGTGCTAGTGGTTCTGGGGCCACTGAAGCTTTCTTT.

This chain joins TRBV19 and TRBJ1-3; D may be TRBD1 (5 bases). From germline, CDR1 is LNHDA and CDR2 SQIVND (reference sequence). V dropped 6 bases and J dropped 0 bases, with 12 bases sitting between them. The CDR3 sequence is 15 residues long. CDR3 sequence: CASRQGVPSGNTIYF. The CDR3 nucleotides are TGTGCCAGTAGGCAAGGGGTGCCCTCTGGAAACACCATATATTTT. Complete variable domain (other parts from reference TRBV19 and TRBJ1-3): DGGITQSPKYLFRKEGQNVTLSCEQNLNHDAMYWYRQDPGQGLRLIYYSQIVNDFQKGDIAEGYSVSREKKESFPLTVTSAQKNPTAFYLCASRQGVPSGNTIYFGEGSWLTVV.

The chain carries TRBV9 and TRBJ2-1, with a possible D match to TRBD2 (6 bases). The CDR3 contains 16 residues. The V gene lost 0 bases and the J gene lost 0 bases, with 10 bases spanning the gap. Germline values: CDR1 SGDLS, CDR2 YYNGEE. CDR3 DNA: TGTGCCAGCAGCGTAGGCGGGGCCTTCTCCTACAATGAGCAGTTCTTC. Encoded protein: CASSVGGAFSYNEQFF. Filled out from reference TRBV9 and TRBJ2-1, the complete variable domain reads DSGVTQTPKHLITATGQRVTLRCSPRSGDLSVYWYQQSLDQGLQFLIQYYNGEERAKGNILERFSAQQFPDLHSELNLSSLELGDSALYFCASSVGGAFSYNEQFFGPGTRLTVL.

The chain links TRBV6-5 to TRBJ2-7; perhaps D is TRBD1 or TRBD2 (5 bases each). Germline assignment: CDR1 MNHEY and CDR2 SVGAGI. The CDR3 length is 15 residues. The V end was cut by 4 bases, the J end by 0 bases, with 13 bases between. The CDR3 region has the DNA TGTGCCAGCAGTTCCTCGGGGCCGAGCTCCTACGAGCAGTACTTC. It encodes CASSSSGPSSYEQYF.

This clone was seen a few times. CDR3 amino acids: CASSPTANTEAFF. DNA for the CDR3: TGTGCCAGCAGTCCCACAGCGAACACTGAAGCTTTCTTT. The gene calls are TRBV16 and TRBJ1-1; D remains ambiguous. Between the trimmed V and J ends, which lost 6 bases and 1 base, there was a span of 9 bases. The CDR3 sequence is 13 residues long. CDR1 KGHSY and CDR2 FQNENV come from the germline V gene. Together with reference TRBV16 and TRBJ1-1, the CDR3 gives the full variable domain: GEEVAQTPKHLVRGEGQKAKLYCAPIKGHSYVFWYQQVLKNEFKFLISFQNENVFDETGMPKERFSAKCLPNSPCSLEIQATKLEDSAVYFCASSPTANTEAFFGQGTRLTVV.

J is TRBJ2-7 and V is TRBV30; TRBD1 agrees at 7 bases. CDR3 length: 13 amino acids. CDR1 and CDR2 from the germline V gene are GTSNPN and SVGIG (reference sequence). V gave up 4 bases and J gave up 3 bases; unmatched junction bases: 6. CDR3 nucleotide sequence: TGTGCCTGGACCCCAGGGGGTATCTACGAGCAGTACTTC. Its translation is CAWTPGGIYEQYF.

J is TRBJ1-5 and V is TRBV18, with TRBD1 as a possible D gene (6 bases). V shed 6 bases and J shed 5 bases, with 11 bases lying between them. The germline gives CDR1 KGHSH, CDR2 LQKENI. This CDR3 contains 13 residues. Written as DNA, the CDR3 is TGTGCCAGCTCCGGAGGGGGGGATCAGCCCCAGCATTTT. Protein sequence: CASSGGGDQPQHF. Together with reference TRBV18 and TRBJ1-5, the CDR3 gives the full variable domain: NAGVMQNPRHLVRRRGQEARLRCSPMKGHSHVYWYRQLPEEGLKFMVYLQKENIIDESGMPKERFSAEFPKEGPSILRIQQVVRGDSAAYFCASSGGGDQPQHFGDGTRLSIL.

The genes are TRBV6-1 and TRBJ2-7; D possibly corresponds to TRBD2 (7 bases). Germline-derived CDR1 and CDR2 are MNHNS and SASEGT. This CDR3 has 17 amino acids. Between the trimmed V and J ends, which lost 3 bases and 0 bases, there was a span of 18 bases. CDR3: CASSESWQGTISYEQYF. DNA for the CDR3: TGTGCCAGCAGTGAGTCATGGCAGGGGACTATCTCCTACGAGCAGTACTTC.

V and J are TRBV5-5 and TRBJ1-3, with TRBD1 as a possible D gene (5 bases). CDR1 is SGHKS and CDR2 is YYEKEE in the germline V gene (reference sequence). This CDR3 has 15 residues. V lost 4 bases and J lost 0, with 11 bases in between. For the CDR3, the DNA is TGTGCCAGCAGCGGCTTCGGGGGCTCTGGAAACACCATATATTTT. Encoded protein: CASSGFGGSGNTIYF.

This clone was counted once. DNA of the CDR3: TGTGCCATCAGTGAGTCGATAGGGGAAACTGAAGCTTTCTTT. Protein product: CAISESIGETEAFF. The chain has TRBV10-3 and TRBJ1-1; TRBD1 is a possible D gene (5 bases). Germline CDR1 is ENHRY and CDR2 is SYGVKD. With 0 bases removed from V and 5 bases from J, the gap between germline ends came to 10 bases. CDR3 length: 14 residues.

The chain recombines TRBV6-6 with TRBJ2-7; TRBD1 matches at 7 bases. With V trimmed by 8 bases and J by 0 bases, 4 bases remained unmatched. Germline CDR1 and CDR2: MNHNY and SVGAGI (reference sequence). The CDR3 extends over 13 amino acids. The CDR3 nucleotides are TGTGCCAGCCACGGACAGGACTCCTACGAGCAGTACTTC. Protein product: CASHGQDSYEQYF.

V is TRBV30 and J is TRBJ2-7, with D perhaps given as TRBD1 or TRBD2 (6 bases each). V shed 2 bases and J shed 0 bases, with 14 bases lying between them. Germline V gives CDR1 GTSNPN, CDR2 SVGIG (reference sequence). The CDR3 runs to 15 residues. The CDR3 loop is CAWSPGAGSSYEQYF. DNA of the CDR3: TGTGCCTGGAGTCCAGGGGCGGGGAGCTCCTACGAGCAGTACTTC.

J is TRBJ1-1 and V is TRBV6-5, with 7 bases aligning to TRBD1. V was pared by 2 bases and J by 0 bases, with 0 bases of the junction left unmatched. CDR3 length: 14 residues. Germline V CDR1 and CDR2: MNHEY, SVGAGI. The CDR3 is CASSYGQVNTEAFF. CDR3 nucleotide sequence: TGTGCCAGCAGTTACGGACAGGTGAACACTGAAGCTTTCTTT.